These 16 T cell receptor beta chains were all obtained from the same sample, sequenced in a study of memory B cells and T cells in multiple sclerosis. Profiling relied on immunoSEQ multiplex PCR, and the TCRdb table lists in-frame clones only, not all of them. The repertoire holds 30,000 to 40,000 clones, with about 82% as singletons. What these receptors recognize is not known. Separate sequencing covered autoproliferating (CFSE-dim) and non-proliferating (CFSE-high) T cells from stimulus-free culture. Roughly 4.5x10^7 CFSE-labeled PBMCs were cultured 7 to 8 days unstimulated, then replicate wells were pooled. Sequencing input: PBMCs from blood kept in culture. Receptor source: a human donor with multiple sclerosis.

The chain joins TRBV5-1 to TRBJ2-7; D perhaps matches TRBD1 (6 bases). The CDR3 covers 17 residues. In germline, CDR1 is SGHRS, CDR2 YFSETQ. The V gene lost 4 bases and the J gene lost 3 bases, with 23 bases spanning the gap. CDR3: CASSPWGAGTQVYEQYF. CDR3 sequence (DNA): TGCGCCAGCAGCCCATGGGGAGCCGGGACACAAGTCTACGAGCAGTACTTC.

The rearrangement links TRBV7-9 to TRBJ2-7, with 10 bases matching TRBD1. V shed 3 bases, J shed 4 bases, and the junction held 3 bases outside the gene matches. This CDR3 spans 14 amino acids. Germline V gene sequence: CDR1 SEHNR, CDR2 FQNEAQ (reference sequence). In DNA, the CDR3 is TGTGCCAGCAGCTTCCCGGGACAGGGGTACGAGCAGTACTTC. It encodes CASSFPGQGYEQYF.

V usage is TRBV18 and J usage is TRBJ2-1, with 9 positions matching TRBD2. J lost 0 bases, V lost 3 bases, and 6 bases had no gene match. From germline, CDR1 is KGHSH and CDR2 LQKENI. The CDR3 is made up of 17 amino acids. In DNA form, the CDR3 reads TGTGCCAGCTCACCTTCGATAGCGGGGGCCTCCTACAATGAGCAGTTCTTC. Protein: CASSPSIAGASYNEQFF.

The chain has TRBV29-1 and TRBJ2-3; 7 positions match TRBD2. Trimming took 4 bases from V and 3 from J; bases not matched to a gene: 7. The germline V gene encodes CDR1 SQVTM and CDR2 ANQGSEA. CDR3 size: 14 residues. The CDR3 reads CSVAWGGSTDTQYF. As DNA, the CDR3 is TGCAGCGTTGCGTGGGGGGGAAGTACAGATACGCAGTATTTT.

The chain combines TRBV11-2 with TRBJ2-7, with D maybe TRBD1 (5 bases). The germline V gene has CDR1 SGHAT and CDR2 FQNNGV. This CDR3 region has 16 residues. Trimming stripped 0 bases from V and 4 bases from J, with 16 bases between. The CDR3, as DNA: TGTGCCAGCAGCTTAGAGAGTCCCAGGACACCTTACGAGCAGTACTTC. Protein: CASSLESPRTPYEQYF.

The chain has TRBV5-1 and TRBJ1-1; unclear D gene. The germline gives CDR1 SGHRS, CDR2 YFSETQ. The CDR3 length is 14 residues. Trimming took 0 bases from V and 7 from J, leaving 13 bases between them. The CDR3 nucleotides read TGCGCCAGCAGCTTGGGGCCCTCCTCCCATGAAGCTTTCTTT. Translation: CASSLGPSSHEAFF.

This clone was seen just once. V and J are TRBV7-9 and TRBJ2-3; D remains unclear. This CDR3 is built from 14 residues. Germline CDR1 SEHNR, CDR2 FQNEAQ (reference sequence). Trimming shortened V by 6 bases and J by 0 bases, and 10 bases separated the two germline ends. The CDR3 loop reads CASRSTSSTDTQYF. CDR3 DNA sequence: TGTGCCAGCAGGTCTACCTCTAGCACAGATACGCAGTATTTT.

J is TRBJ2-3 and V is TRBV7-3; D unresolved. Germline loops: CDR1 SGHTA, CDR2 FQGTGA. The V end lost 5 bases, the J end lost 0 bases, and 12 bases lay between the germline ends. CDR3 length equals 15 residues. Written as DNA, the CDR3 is TGTGCCAGCAGCGCCTCGGGTTCTAGCACAGATACGCAGTATTTT. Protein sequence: CASSASGSSTDTQYF.

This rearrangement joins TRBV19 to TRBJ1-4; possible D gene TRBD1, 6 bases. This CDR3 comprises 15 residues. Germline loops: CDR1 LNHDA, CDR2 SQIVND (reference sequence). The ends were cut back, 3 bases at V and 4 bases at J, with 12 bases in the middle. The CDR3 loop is CASSIPGAGNEKLFF. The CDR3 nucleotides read TGTGCCAGTAGTATCCCGGGGGCGGGTAATGAAAAACTGTTTTTT.

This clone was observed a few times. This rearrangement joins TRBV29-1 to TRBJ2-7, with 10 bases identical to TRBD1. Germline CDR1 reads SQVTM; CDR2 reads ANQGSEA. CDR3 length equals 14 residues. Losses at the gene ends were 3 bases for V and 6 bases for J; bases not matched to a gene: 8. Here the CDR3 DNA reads TGCAGCGTTGATGTGACAGGGGGCCGGGGCGAGCAGTACTTC. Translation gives CSVDVTGGRGEQYF.

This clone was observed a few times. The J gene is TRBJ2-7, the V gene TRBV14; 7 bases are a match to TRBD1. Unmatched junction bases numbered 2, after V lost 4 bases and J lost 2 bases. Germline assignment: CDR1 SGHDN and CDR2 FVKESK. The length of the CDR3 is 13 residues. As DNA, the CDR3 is TGTGCCAGCAGCCTGGGACAGCCCTACGAGCAGTACTTC. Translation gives CASSLGQPYEQYF. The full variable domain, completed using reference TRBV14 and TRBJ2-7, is EAGVTQFPSHSVIEKGQTVTLRCDPISGHDNLYWYRRVMGKEIKFLLHFVKESKQDESGMPNNRFLAERTGGTYSTLKVQPAELEDSGVYFCASSLGQPYEQYFGPGTRLTVT.

CDR3 sequence: CASSVGEANYGYTF. The CDR3 DNA reads TGTGCCAGCAGCGTAGGGGAGGCTAACTATGGCTACACCTTC. The chain couples TRBV9 to TRBJ1-2; D gene unclear. Per germline, CDR1 SGDLS and CDR2 YYNGEE. The V and J ends lost 0 bases and 0 bases respectively, with 6 bases between them. The CDR3 runs to 14 residues.

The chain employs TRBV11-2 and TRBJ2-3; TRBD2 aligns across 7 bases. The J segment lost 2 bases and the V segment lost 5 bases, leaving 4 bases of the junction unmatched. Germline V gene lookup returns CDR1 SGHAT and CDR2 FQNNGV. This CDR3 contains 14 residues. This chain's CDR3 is CASSQAGFTDTQYF. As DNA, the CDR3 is TGTGCCAGCAGCCAAGCGGGATTCACAGATACGCAGTATTTT. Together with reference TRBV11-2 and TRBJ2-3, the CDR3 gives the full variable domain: EAGVAQSPRYKIIEKRQSVAFWCNPISGHATLYWYQQILGQGPKLLIQFQNNGVVDDSQLPKDRFSAERLKGVDSTLKIQPAKLEDSAVYLCASSQAGFTDTQYFGPGTRLTVL.

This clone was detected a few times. DNA for the CDR3: TGCAGCGTCGCCATAAGTTACGAGCAGTACTTC. Encoded protein: CSVAISYEQYF. The chain couples TRBV29-1 to TRBJ2-7; unclear D gene. The CDR3 has 11 residues. Per the germline V gene, CDR1 is SQVTM and CDR2 is ANQGSEA. V lost 6 bases to trimming and J lost 4 bases, with 10 bases between them.

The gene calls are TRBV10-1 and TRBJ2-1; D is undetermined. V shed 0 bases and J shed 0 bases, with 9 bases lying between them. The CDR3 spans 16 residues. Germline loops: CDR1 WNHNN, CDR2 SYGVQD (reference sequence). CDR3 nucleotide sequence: TGCGCCAGCAGTGAGTCGCGGTCTAGCTCCTACAATGAGCAGTTCTTC. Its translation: CASSESRSSSYNEQFF.

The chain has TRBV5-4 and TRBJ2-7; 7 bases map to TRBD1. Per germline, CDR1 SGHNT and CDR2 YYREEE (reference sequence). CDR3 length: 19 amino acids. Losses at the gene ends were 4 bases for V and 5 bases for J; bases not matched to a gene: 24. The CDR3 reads CASSLPRDSRPQSYDEQYF. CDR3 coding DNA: TGTGCCAGCAGCCTTCCGAGGGACAGCCGCCCCCAAAGCTACGACGAGCAGTACTTC.